Listed below are T cell receptor beta chains from one sample, sequenced in a study of immune heterogeneity within non-small cell lung tumors. TCRdb reprocessed the multiplex PCR reads with MiXCR, giving one entry per CDR3 protein. The sample contains approximately 12,000 distinct CDR3 sequences, 22% of which appear only once. Sequenced input: lung tumor tissue. The receptors derive from a man aged 60 to 69 with non-small cell lung cancer. The CDR3 runs from the conserved cysteine through the conserved F or W. A D gene is named only where the DNA matches it firmly. The size of a clone is reported for some rows only, either as once, few or many, or as a class for expanded clones.

medium-sized | TRBD1 | TRBJ1-4 | TRBV12-3/TRBV12-4 | TGTGCCAGCGGGGACAGGGGTTTTTATGAAAAACTGTTTTTT | CASGDRGFYEKLFF
few | TRBD2 | TRBJ2-3 | TRBV7-3 | TGTGCCAGCAGCTCGTCCGGGACTAGCGCCGATACGCAGTATTTT | CASSSSGTSADTQYF
medium-sized | NA | TRBJ2-7 | TRBV11-2 | TGTGCCAGCAGCTACCTATCAGCCTACGAGCAGTACTTC | CASSYLSAYEQYF
many | NA | TRBJ2-3 | TRBV2 | TGTGCCAGCAGCGCGGACTTTAGCACAGATACGCAGTATTTT | CASSADFSTDTQYF
few | NA | TRBJ2-4 | TRBV5-6 | TGTGCCAGCAGCTTAGGACACCCTCCGGAGTACTTC | CASSLGHPPEYF
NA | NA | TRBJ1-1 | TRBV5-1 | TGCGCCAGCAGCTCTCCACGGAACACTGAAGCTTTCTTT | CASSSPRNTEAFF
many | TRBD1 | TRBJ2-7 | TRBV5-5 | TGTGCCAGCAGCGCCGACAGGGGCTCCTACGAGCAGTACTTC | CASSADRGSYEQYF
few | NA | TRBJ2-5 | TRBV14 | TGTGCCAGCAGCCAACTGGCTAGAGGAGAGACCCAGTACTTC | CASSQLARGETQYF
NA | TRBD1 | TRBJ1-1 | TRBV19 | TGTGCCAGTAGTTCCCGGACAGGGGGCACTGAAGCTTTCTTT | CASSSRTGGTEAFF
NA | NA | TRBJ1-6 | TRBV5-1 | TGCGCCAACACTCGGGACGGGGGGTCGAATTCACCCCTCCACTTT | CANTRDGGSNSPLHF
medium-sized | NA | TRBJ1-2 | TRBV6-1 | TGTGCCAGCAGCTCCGGCACAGGCGGTTTCTACTATGGCTACACCTTC | CASSSGTGGFYYGYTF
few | TRBD2 | TRBJ2-4 | TRBV6-4 | TGTGCCAGCAGTGGGCTAGCGGGAGGGGGATGCGACATTCAGTACTTC | CASSGLAGGGCDIQYF
NA | NA | TRBJ1-2 | TRBV7-8 | TGTGCCAGCAGCTTTACCGGGACCCCGGTCTACACCTTC | CASSFTGTPVYTF
many | TRBD1 | TRBJ1-6 | TRBV20-1 | TGCAGTGCTAGAGATACCGGGACAGGGAGCTCCTATAATTCACCCCTCCACTTT | CSARDTGTGSSYNSPLHF
NA | TRBD1 | TRBJ1-5 | TRBV5-1 | TGCGCCAGCAGCTGGGACAGGGATCAGCCCCAGCATTTT | CASSWDRDQPQHF
NA | NA | TRBJ2-3 | TRBV10-3 | TGTGCCACACTACCCTCGAGCACAGATACGCAGTATTTT | CATLPSSTDTQYF
NA | TRBD1 | TRBJ1-2 | TRBV9 | TGTGCCAGCAGCGTAGTTGGGCAGGGGGCTGGGGGGAGCGGCTACACCTTC | CASSVVGQGAGGSGYTF
medium-sized | NA | TRBJ1-2 | TRBV11-2 | TGTGCCAGCAGCCTTAATCAGGGTGGGGGCTACACCTTC | CASSLNQGGGYTF
medium-sized | TRBD2 | TRBJ2-7 | TRBV27 | TGTGCCAGCACATCCGGAAGCGGGAGCTCCTACGAGCAGTACTTC | CASTSGSGSSYEQYF
NA | TRBD2 | TRBJ2-1 | TRBV20-1 | TGCAGTGCCGAGGATAGCGGGACTGCGGGGGATGAGCAGTTCTTC | CSAEDSGTAGDEQFF
NA | NA | TRBJ1-2 | TRBV5-1 | TGCGCCAGCGGCTTGGGATCCAGGGGAGAAAGTGGCTACACCTTC | CASGLGSRGESGYTF
few | TRBD2 | TRBJ2-3 | TRBV28 | TGTGCCAGCAGTTTCTTGGTGTCTAGCGGGAGTACAGATACGCAGTATTTT | CASSFLVSSGSTDTQYF
medium-sized | NA | TRBJ2-7 | TRBV20-1 | TGCAGTGCTAGAGATATCGAGCAGTACTTC | CSARDIEQYF
NA | NA | TRBJ2-2 | TRBV5-1 | TGCGCCAGCAGGACGGGACAAAACACCGGGGAGCTGTTTTTT | CASRTGQNTGELFF
NA | NA | TRBJ2-7 | TRBV12-3/TRBV12-4 | TGTGCCAGCAGTTTCGGGTCAGGGAGCTACGAGCAGTACTTC | CASSFGSGSYEQYF
NA | NA | TRBJ1-5 | TRBV6-2/TRBV6-3 | TGTGCCAGCTCAATATCACCGGGCCTCCAGAGGTTATATAGCAATCAGCCCCAGCATTTT | CASSISPGLQRLYSNQPQHF
few | TRBD1 | TRBJ2-7 | TRBV7-2 | TGTGCCAGCAGCATCGGGACAGGGGTATTCTACGAGCAGTACTTC | CASSIGTGVFYEQYF
few | NA | TRBJ2-1 | TRBV19 | TGTGCCAGTAGTAGGTGGGCGGGGGCGACAAATGAGCAGTTCTTC | CASSRWAGATNEQFF
NA | NA | TRBJ2-2 | TRBV10-2 | TGCGCCAGCAGTGAAGACGGGAGCAACACCGGGGAGCTGTTTTTT | CASSEDGSNTGELFF
medium-sized | TRBD1 | TRBJ1-2 | TRBV10-1 | TGCGCCAGCAGTGAGTCGTACAGGGGGCATGGTGGCTACACCTTC | CASSESYRGHGGYTF
NA | TRBD1 | TRBJ2-1 | TRBV7-3 | TGTGCCAGCAGCCTGGGACAGGCGAACAATGAGCATTTCTTC | CASSLGQANNEHFF
few | TRBD1 | TRBJ2-5 | TRBV2 | TGTGCCAGCGCCGACAGGGGCCAAGAGACCCAGTACTTC | CASADRGQETQYF
many | NA | TRBJ1-1 | TRBV11-3 | TGTGCCAGCAGGATAGGGAACGACGGGAGTGAAGCTTTCTTT | CASRIGNDGSEAFF
few | TRBD2 | TRBJ2-3 | TRBV12-3/TRBV12-4 | TGTGCCAGCAGGGGTAGCGGGAGGAGCACAGATACGCAGTATTTT | CASRGSGRSTDTQYF
medium-sized | NA | TRBJ2-5 | TRBV30 | TGTGCCTGGAGTGCGGGCCCCGAGACCCAGTACTTC | CAWSAGPETQYF
few | NA | TRBJ2-3 | TRBV2 | TGTGCCAGCAGTGTGAGCACAGATACGCAGTATTTT | CASSVSTDTQYF
NA | NA | TRBJ1-1 | TRBV6-1 | TGTGCCAGCCGTACAGACCTGGCTTGGGGCACTGAAGCTTTCTTT | CASRTDLAWGTEAFF
medium-sized | NA | TRBJ2-2 | TRBV5-8 | TGTGCCAGCAGCCCCAGGGAGTTTAGCACCGGGGAGCTGTTTTTT | CASSPREFSTGELFF
medium-sized | TRBD1 | TRBJ1-1 | TRBV30 | TGTGCCTGTACCCGGGACAGGGGGACTGAAGCTTTCTTT | CACTRDRGTEAFF
NA | TRBD1 | TRBJ2-7 | TRBV5-6 | TGTGCCAGCAGCTTGGGGGACAGGAGCTCCTACGAGCAGTACTTC | CASSLGDRSSYEQYF
many | TRBD1 | TRBJ2-3 | TRBV6-5 | TGTGCCAGCAGTTACTCGTTTCTCGGGACAGGGATGACAGATACGCAGTATTTT | CASSYSFLGTGMTDTQYF
NA | TRBD2 | TRBJ2-3 | TRBV20-1 | TGCAGTGCTAGCGGGAGGGCCGGAGATACGCAGTATTTT | CSASGRAGDTQYF
NA | NA | TRBJ2-2 | TRBV7-2 | TGTGCCAGCAGCTTACTTCAGCGGCGGGCCGGGGAGCTGTTTTTT | CASSLLQRRAGELFF
NA | NA | TRBJ2-5 | TRBV12-5 | TGTGCTAGTGGTTTGGTACGGGAGACCCAGTACTTC | CASGLVRETQYF
medium-sized | TRBD1 | TRBJ2-7 | TRBV6-6 | TGTGCCAGCAGTTACAACCCCGACAGGGCCTACGAGCAGTACTTC | CASSYNPDRAYEQYF
few | NA | TRBJ2-3 | TRBV11-3 | TGTGCCAGCAGCTTACGGACAGTCACAGATACGCAGTATTTT | CASSLRTVTDTQYF
few | NA | TRBJ1-5 | TRBV19 | TGTGCCGGGGGTTGGGGGGGAGGCAATCAGCCCCAGCATTTT | CAGGWGGGNQPQHF
medium-sized | TRBD1 | TRBJ2-7 | TRBV6-1 | TGTGCCAGTCGGACAGGGGGTTCCTACGAGCAGTACTTC | CASRTGGSYEQYF
NA | TRBD1 | TRBJ1-1 | TRBV11-2 | TGTGCCAGCAGCTTAGTTGGAGGGGGCATGGACACTGAAGCTTTCTTT | CASSLVGGGMDTEAFF
NA | NA | TRBJ2-1 | TRBV29-1 | TGCAGCGTTGAAGATATGAGGGATGAGCAGTTCTTC | CSVEDMRDEQFF
large | NA | TRBJ1-2 | TRBV12-3/TRBV12-4 | TGTGCCAGCACTCTAGGGACTGGCTACACCTTC | CASTLGTGYTF
many | TRBD1 | TRBJ1-2 | TRBV27 | TGTGCCAGCAGTCCCGGGACAGGGTATGGCTACACCTTC | CASSPGTGYGYTF